Listed below are T cell receptor beta chains from one sample, sequenced in a study of blood T cell repertoires in COVID-19. The assay was immunoSEQ multiplex PCR, and TCRdb's table has in-frame clones only and misses some. Altogether about 140,000 clones are present, around 82% being singletons, with the ten largest covering roughly 5.6%. Specimen: PBMCs or T cells enriched from blood (not recorded which). The receptors shown here come from a woman aged 45 to 65 who had recovered from COVID-19. Both conserved end residues are part of each CDR3. D genes are given only for firm matches. Expanded clones get a size class; other rows say once, few or many, or leave the size out.

j_gene: TRBJ1-3; abundance: -; d_gene: TRBD1; v_gene: TRBV19; CDR3aa: CASRWGDSTGNTIYF; CDR3nt: TGTGCCAGTAGATGGGGGGACAGTACTGGAAACACCATATATTTT
j_gene: TRBJ2-1; abundance: -; d_gene: TRBD1; v_gene: TRBV27; CDR3aa: CASSSRTGGSYNEQFF; CDR3nt: TGTGCCAGCAGTTCCAGAACAGGGGGCTCATACAATGAGCAGTTCTTC
j_gene: TRBJ1-2; abundance: -; d_gene: -; v_gene: TRBV11-2; CDR3aa: CASSRTQGNYGYTF; CDR3nt: TGTGCCAGCAGCCGCACCCAGGGGAACTATGGCTACACCTTC
j_gene: TRBJ2-3; abundance: once; d_gene: -; v_gene: TRBV28; CDR3aa: CASSLEGHNTDTQYF; CDR3nt: TGTGCCAGCAGTTTGGAGGGGCATAACACAGATACGCAGTATTTT
j_gene: TRBJ2-7; abundance: -; d_gene: TRBD1; v_gene: TRBV6-5; CDR3aa: CASSLRTGGYEQYF; CDR3nt: TGTGCCAGCAGTCTAAGGACAGGGGGCTACGAGCAGTACTTC
j_gene: TRBJ1-4; abundance: once; d_gene: TRBD1; v_gene: TRBV28; CDR3aa: CASSSPGTVEKLFF; CDR3nt: TGTGCCAGCAGTTCTCCCGGGACAGTGGAAAAACTGTTTTTT
j_gene: TRBJ1-1; abundance: -; d_gene: TRBD1; v_gene: TRBV2; CDR3aa: CASTRGIGRGLMMAFF; CDR3nt: TGTGCCAGCACTAGGGGAATCGGGAGGGGGCTTATGATGGCTTTCTTT
j_gene: TRBJ2-2; abundance: few; d_gene: TRBD2; v_gene: TRBV7-9; CDR3aa: CASSPISGGATGELFF; CDR3nt: TGTGCCAGCAGCCCCATTAGCGGGGGGGCCACCGGGGAGCTGTTTTTT
j_gene: TRBJ1-2; abundance: once; d_gene: TRBD1; v_gene: TRBV28; CDR3aa: CASSSTGGWNYGYTF; CDR3nt: TGTGCCAGCAGTTCGACAGGGGGCTGGAACTATGGCTACACCTTC
j_gene: TRBJ2-5; abundance: -; d_gene: TRBD2; v_gene: TRBV28; CDR3aa: CASRPKGWRGGQETQYF; CDR3nt: TGTGCCAGCAGGCCGAAGGGGTGGCGGGGGGGCCAAGAGACCCAGTACTTC
j_gene: TRBJ2-7; abundance: -; d_gene: TRBD1; v_gene: TRBV5-1; CDR3aa: CASSPQSRDRSSYEQYF; CDR3nt: TGCGCCAGCAGCCCACAAAGCCGGGACAGGAGCTCCTACGAGCAGTACTTC
j_gene: TRBJ1-2; abundance: -; d_gene: -; v_gene: TRBV28; CDR3aa: CASSQAALIFYGYTF; CDR3nt: TGTGCCAGCAGTCAGGCAGCTCTTATCTTCTATGGCTACACCTTC
j_gene: TRBJ2-5; abundance: -; d_gene: TRBD2; v_gene: TRBV3-1/TRBV3-2; CDR3aa: CASSQSSGGSFQETQYF; CDR3nt: TGTGCCAGCAGCCAATCTAGCGGGGGCTCCTTTCAAGAGACCCAGTACTTC
j_gene: TRBJ1-2; abundance: -; d_gene: -; v_gene: TRBV6-5; CDR3aa: CASSYSRAGTYGYTF; CDR3nt: TGTGCCAGCAGTTACTCGAGAGCGGGGACCTATGGCTACACCTTC